These T cell receptor beta chains were read from a single sample in a study of cytomegalovirus exposure and HLA in healthy donors. This table comes from immunoSEQ multiplex PCR, and its TCRdb copy is limited to in-frame clones, with some not included. The sample has approximately 150,000 clones, 75% seen once; the top ten hold approximately 10%. Input material: PBMCs. The receptors originated from a man between 18 and 29 years old in good health and CMV-seropositive. The CDR3 runs from the conserved cysteine through the conserved F or W.

>TRBV19|TRBJ1-1
CASSTYRVRTEAFF
>TRBV5-6|TRBJ1-5
CASSQGWFGNQPQHF
>TRBV4-1|TRBJ1-2
CASSRRQGETNYGYTF
>TRBV27|TRBJ2-4
CASRPLDRTGAKNIQYF
>TRBV5-6|TRBJ2-5
CASSLIGGEEETQYF
>TRBV5-6|.
CASSFGGTYEQYF
>TRBV28|TRBJ1-1
CASSLLRDSRTEAFF
>TRBV4-1|TRBJ1-2
CASSQPQADQAFYGYTF
>TRBV9|TRBJ2-1
CASSVGGDSYNEQFF
>TRBV19|TRBJ2-7
CASSTNTGGPYEQYF
>TRBV5-6|TRBJ2-1
CASRERRSSYNEQFF
>TRBV15|TRBJ1-5
CATSRARGKQPQHF
>TRBV28|TRBJ1-1
CASSLFGRQRNTEAFF
>TRBV2|TRBJ2-7
CASSRQGGPYEQYF
>TRBV7-2|TRBJ2-1
CASSPLAALKEQFF
>TRBV7-9|TRBJ1-5
CASSRDSSNQPQHF
>TRBV29-1|TRBJ1-2
CSVGTGGGYGYTF
>TRBV5-8|TRBJ1-2
CASSLVAIWAGSFYGYTF
>TRBV7-3|TRBJ1-6
CASSLTGGADSPLHF
>TRBV5-6|TRBJ2-7
CASSAAGLAYEQYF
>TRBV5-4|TRBJ2-7
CASSLDSVISYEQYF
>TRBV7-9|TRBJ1-3
CASSPVGGRRGNTIYF
>TRBV28|TRBJ2-5
CASFSPGNQETQYF
>TRBV25-1|TRBJ2-7
CPSSELGDREYEQYF
>TRBV5-4|TRBJ2-1
CASTIFGLDMNEQFF
>TRBV29-1|TRBJ2-2
CSVAAAGPTNTGELFF
>TRBV2|.
CASNLNNAREQYF
>TRBV19|TRBJ2-5
CASSMGLMDQETQYF
>TRBV5-4|TRBJ2-3
CASSRTHSTDTQYF
>TRBV28|TRBJ1-1
CASSLLTGTGDTEAFF
>TRBV29-1|TRBJ2-7
CSGVEAEPYEQYF